This passage covers 2 T cell receptor beta chains from one sample sequenced in a study of T cells in women clearing cervical HPV infection. This table comes from immunoSEQ multiplex PCR, and its TCRdb copy is limited to in-frame clones, with some not included. Its clone listing holds about 32,000 clones. Sequencing was done on a sample of blood buffy coat. The receptors originated from a woman aged 18-70 years with a cervical HPV16 infection that either progressed to CIN3+ or cleared (not recorded which).

Points on this clone: The read ends 3 residues early relative to the CDR3; the germline J gene fills the gap. This chain connects TRBV5-4 to TRBJ1-2; 7 nucleotides line up with TRBD1. The CDR3 is 13 amino acids. V was pared by 4 bases and J by 4 bases, with 4 bases of the junction left unmatched. Per germline, CDR1 SGHNT and CDR2 YYREEE (reference sequence). CDR3 amino acids: CASSREGAYGYTF. CDR3 DNA (partial): TGTGCCAGCAGCCGAGAGGGGGCCTATGGC.

Comments on this clone: The read halts 3 residues ahead of the CDR3 end, with the missing end drawn from the germline J gene. The chain employs TRBV7-9 and TRBJ1-1; D is uncertain. V was clipped by 5 bases and J by 3 bases, with 10 bases between them. The CDR3 sequence is 13 residues long. Germline CDR1 SEHNR, CDR2 FQNEAQ (reference sequence). This CDR3 reads CASSIRSDTEAFF. Incomplete CDR3 DNA: TGTGCCAGCAGCATTAGAAGCGACACTGAA.